A selection of T cell receptor beta chains follows, all from one sample in a study of cytomegalovirus exposure and HLA in healthy donors. Sequencing was performed with immunoSEQ multiplex PCR; in TCRdb, only in-frame clones are kept and a portion is missing. The sample lists 200,000 to 250,000 clones, approximately 84% occurring once. Sample: PBMCs. These receptors were obtained from a woman aged 35 to 49 in good health and CMV-seronegative. CDR3s include the opening cysteine and the closing phenylalanine or tryptophan. Each record gives: J gene, V gene, CDR3 protein.

TRBJ1-3	TRBV28	CASSLMGQGSGNTIYF
TRBJ2-7	TRBV2	CASTGGSYEQYF
TRBJ1-2	TRBV19	CASSITGQVYGYTF
TRBJ1-4	TRBV6-5	CASQQGNGEKLFF
TRBJ2-7	TRBV29-1	CSVRRDRRREQYF
TRBJ1-1	TRBV27	CASSLNFNTEAFF
TRBJ1-2	TRBV5-1	CASSLEGTGRYGYTF
TRBJ1-5	TRBV15	CATKPMYREQPQHF
TRBJ1-6	TRBV9	CASSGEGSSYNSPLHF
TRBJ1-2	TRBV7-3	CASSPRGESGGYTF
TRBJ2-2	TRBV28	CASSLRSITGIGELFF
TRBJ2-7	TRBV5-1	CASSWGQGAREQYF
TRBJ2-1	TRBV28	CASSPGGAREQFF
TRBJ2-7	TRBV30	CAWSVMGQGDREQYF
TRBJ1-2	TRBV9	CASSPAQGASGYTF
TRBJ2-1	TRBV4-1	CASSQDQSGGGWNEQFF
TRBJ1-2	TRBV6-1	CASSEAGYREQSPFRYTF
TRBJ2-2	TRBV7-9	CASSVVGGTGELFF
TRBJ2-3	TRBV10-3	CAISESPDTDTQYF
TRBJ1-2	TRBV4-1	CASSTGGGREYGHTF
TRBJ2-7	TRBV7-9	CASAPSWHEQYF
TRBJ2-3	TRBV7-9	CASSSGGSPDTQYF
TRBJ2-1	TRBV19	CASSWTGNEQFF
TRBJ1-1	TRBV10-2	CASSGAGGNMMNTEAFF
TRBJ1-1	TRBV7-2	CASSFRNRGPLPVKAFF
TRBJ2-1	TRBV5-1	CASSQGQPYNEQFF
TRBJ1-2	TRBV15	CATSRQRDNYGYTF